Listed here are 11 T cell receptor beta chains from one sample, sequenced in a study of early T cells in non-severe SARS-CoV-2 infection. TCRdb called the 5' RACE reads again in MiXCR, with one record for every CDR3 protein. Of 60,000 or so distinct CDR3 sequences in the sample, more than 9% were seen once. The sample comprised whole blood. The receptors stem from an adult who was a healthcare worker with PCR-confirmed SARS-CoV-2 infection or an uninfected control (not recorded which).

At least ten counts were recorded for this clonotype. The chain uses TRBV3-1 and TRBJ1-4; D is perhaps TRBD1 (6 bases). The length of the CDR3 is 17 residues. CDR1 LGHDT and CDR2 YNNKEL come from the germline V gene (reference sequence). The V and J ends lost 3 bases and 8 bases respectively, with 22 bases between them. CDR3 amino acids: CASSQASGGRGLEKLFF. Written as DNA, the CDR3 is TGTGCCAGCAGCCAGGCCTCCGGGGGGCGCGGGCTGGAAAAACTGTTTTTT.

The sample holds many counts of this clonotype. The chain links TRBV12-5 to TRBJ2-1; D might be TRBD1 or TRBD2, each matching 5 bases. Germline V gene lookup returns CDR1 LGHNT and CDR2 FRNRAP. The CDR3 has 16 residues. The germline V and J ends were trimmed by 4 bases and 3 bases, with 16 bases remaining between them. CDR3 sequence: CASGSPSGTRYNEQFF. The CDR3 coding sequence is TGTGCTAGTGGTTCACCCTCGGGGACCCGCTACAATGAGCAGTTCTTC. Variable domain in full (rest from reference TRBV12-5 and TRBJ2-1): DARVTQTPRHKVTEMGQEVTMRCQPILGHNTVFWYRQTMMQGLELLAYFRNRAPLDDSGMPKDRFSAEMPDATLATLKIQPSEPRDSAVYFCASGSPSGTRYNEQFFGPGTRLTVL.

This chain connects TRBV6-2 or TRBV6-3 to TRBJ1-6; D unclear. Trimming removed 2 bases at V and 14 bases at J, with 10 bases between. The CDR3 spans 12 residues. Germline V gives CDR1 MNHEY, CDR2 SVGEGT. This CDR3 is CASSYGVRTLHF. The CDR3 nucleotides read TGTGCCAGCAGTTACGGGGTCCGCACCCTCCACTTT.

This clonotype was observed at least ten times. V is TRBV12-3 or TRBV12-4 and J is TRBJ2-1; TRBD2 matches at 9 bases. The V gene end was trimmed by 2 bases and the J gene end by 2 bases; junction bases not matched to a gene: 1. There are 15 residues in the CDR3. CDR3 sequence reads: CASSLLAGAYNEQFF. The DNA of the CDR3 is TGTGCCAGCAGTTTATTAGCGGGAGCCTACAATGAGCAGTTCTTC.

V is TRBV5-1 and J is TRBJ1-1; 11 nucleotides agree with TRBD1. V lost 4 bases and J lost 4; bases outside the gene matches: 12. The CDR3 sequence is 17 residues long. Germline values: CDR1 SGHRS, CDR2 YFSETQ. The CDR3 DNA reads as TGCGCCAGCAGCCCCAGGACAGGGGGCGTAGGGGGCACTGAAGCTTTCTTT. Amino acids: CASSPRTGGVGGTEAFF.

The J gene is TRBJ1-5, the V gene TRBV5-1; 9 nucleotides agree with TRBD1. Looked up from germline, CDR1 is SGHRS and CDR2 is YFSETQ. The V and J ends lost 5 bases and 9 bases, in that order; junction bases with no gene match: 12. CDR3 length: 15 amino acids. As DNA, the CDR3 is TGCGCCAGCAGTTTACAGGGGGCGTACGTTTGGCCCCAGCATTTT. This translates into CASSLQGAYVWPQHF.

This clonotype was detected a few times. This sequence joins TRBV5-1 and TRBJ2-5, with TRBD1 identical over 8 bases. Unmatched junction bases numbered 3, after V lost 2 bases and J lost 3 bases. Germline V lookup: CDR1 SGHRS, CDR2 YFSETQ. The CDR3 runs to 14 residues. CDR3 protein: CASSFTGGEETQYF. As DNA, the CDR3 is TGCGCCAGCAGCTTCACAGGGGGTGAAGAGACCCAGTACTTC.

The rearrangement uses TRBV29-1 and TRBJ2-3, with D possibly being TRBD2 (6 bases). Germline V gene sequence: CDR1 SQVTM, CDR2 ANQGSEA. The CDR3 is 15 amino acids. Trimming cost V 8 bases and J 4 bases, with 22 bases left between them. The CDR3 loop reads CSSDGGTRGPDTQYF. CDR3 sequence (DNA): TGCAGCTCCGATGGCGGGACCAGAGGCCCAGATACGCAGTATTTT.

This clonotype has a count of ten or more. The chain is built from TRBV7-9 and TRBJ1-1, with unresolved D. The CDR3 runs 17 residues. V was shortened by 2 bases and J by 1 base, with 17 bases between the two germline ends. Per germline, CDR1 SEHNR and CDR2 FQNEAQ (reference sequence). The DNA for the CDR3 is TGTGCCAGCAGCTTACTGAAGGGCTCGACCGAGAACACTGAAGCTTTCTTT. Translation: CASSLLKGSTENTEAFF.

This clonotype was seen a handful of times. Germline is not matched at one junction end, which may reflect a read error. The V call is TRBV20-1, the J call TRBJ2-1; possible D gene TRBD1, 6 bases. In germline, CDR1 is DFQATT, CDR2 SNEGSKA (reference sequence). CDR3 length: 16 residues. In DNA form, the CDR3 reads TGCAGTGCTGGAGACAACAGGGCAGGTTCAGGCGATGAGCAGTTCTTC. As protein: CSAGDNRAGSGDEQFF.

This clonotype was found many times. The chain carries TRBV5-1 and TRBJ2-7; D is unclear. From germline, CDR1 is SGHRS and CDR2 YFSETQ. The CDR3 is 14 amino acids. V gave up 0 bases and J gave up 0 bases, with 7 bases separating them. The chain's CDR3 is CASSLDGNSYEQYF. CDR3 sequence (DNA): TGCGCCAGCAGCTTGGATGGCAACTCCTACGAGCAGTACTTC.